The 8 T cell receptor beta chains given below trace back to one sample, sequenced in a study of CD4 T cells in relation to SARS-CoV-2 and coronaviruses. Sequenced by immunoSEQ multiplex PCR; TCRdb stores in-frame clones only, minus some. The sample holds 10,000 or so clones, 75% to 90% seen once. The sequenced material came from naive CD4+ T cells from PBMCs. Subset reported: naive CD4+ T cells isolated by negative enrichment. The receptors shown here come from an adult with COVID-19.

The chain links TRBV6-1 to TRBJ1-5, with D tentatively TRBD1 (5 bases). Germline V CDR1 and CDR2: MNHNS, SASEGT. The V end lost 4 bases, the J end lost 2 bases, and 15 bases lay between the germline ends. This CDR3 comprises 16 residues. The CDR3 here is CASSAPSGTGNQPQHF. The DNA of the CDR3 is TGTGCCAGCAGTGCCCCCTCAGGGACGGGCAATCAGCCCCAGCATTTT.

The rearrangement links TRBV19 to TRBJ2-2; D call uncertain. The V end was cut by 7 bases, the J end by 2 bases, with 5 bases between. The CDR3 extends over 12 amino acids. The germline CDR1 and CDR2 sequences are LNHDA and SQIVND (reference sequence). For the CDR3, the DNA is TGTGCCAGTATCGCCAACACCGGGGAGCTGTTTTTT. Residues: CASIANTGELFF.

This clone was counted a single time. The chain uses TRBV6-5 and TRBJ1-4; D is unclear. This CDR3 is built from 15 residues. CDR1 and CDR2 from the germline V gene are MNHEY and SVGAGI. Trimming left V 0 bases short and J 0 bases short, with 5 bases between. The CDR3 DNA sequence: TGTGCCAGCAGTTACTCGCATTCAACTAATGAAAAACTGTTTTTT. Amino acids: CASSYSHSTNEKLFF.

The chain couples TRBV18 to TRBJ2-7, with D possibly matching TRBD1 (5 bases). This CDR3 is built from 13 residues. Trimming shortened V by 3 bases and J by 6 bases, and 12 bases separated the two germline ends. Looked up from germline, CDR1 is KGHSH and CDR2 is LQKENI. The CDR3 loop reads CASSPGGATEQYF. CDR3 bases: TGTGCCAGCTCACCGGGTGGGGCTACCGAGCAGTACTTC.

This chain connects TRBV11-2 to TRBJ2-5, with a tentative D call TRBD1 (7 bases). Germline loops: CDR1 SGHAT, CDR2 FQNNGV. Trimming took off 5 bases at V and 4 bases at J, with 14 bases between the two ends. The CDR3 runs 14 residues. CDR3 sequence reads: CASSVRQGGETQYF. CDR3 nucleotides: TGTGCCAGCAGCGTCCGTCAGGGGGGAGAGACCCAGTACTTC.

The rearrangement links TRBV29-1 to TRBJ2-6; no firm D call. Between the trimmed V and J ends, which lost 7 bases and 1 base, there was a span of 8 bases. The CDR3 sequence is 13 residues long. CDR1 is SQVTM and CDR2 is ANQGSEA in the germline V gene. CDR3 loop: CSGRASGANVLTF. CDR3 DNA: TGCAGCGGAAGGGCGTCTGGGGCCAACGTCCTGACTTTC. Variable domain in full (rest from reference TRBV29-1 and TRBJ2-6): SAVISQKPSRDICQRGTSLTIQCQVDSQVTMMFWYRQQPGQSLTLIATANQGSEATYESGFVIDKFPISRPNLTFSTLTVSNMSPEDSSIYLCSGRASGANVLTFGAGSRLTVL.

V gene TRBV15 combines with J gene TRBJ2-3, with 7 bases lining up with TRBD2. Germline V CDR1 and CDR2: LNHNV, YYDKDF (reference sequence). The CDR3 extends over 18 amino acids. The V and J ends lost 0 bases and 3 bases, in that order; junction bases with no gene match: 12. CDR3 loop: CATSRERGWGGGTDTQYF. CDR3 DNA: TGTGCCACCAGCAGAGAACGAGGTTGGGGGGGAGGGACAGATACGCAGTATTTT.

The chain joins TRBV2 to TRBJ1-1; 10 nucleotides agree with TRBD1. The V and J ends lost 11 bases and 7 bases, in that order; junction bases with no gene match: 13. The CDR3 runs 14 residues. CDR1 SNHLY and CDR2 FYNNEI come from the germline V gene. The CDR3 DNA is TGTGCCCACCAAAGGGACAGGGGTAGGAATGAAGCTTTCTTT. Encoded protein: CAHQRDRGRNEAFF.